This record looks at one TCR beta chain sequence and its context. The repertoire was sequenced with immunoSEQ multiplex PCR; TCRdb's copy has only in-frame clones and lacks some. The data contain around 240,000 clones, around 84% of them singletons. The source of the sample is a study of blood T cell repertoires in COVID-19. Turning to the study itself: From T cells, B-cell-depleted T cells, or PBMCs came the material, which was cDNA or gDNA.

Germline V lookup: CDR1 LNHNV, CDR2 YYDKDF (reference sequence). The CDR3 is 14 amino acids. The V end lost 0 bases, the J end lost 5 bases, and 10 bases lay between the germline ends. Sample: peripheral blood. This TCR came from a man in his forties or fifties with acute or convalescent COVID-19. The genes are TRBV15 and TRBJ1-2, with no clear D. This chain's CDR3 is CATSRDSGYYGYTF. CDR3 coding DNA: TGTGCCACCAGCAGAGATTCGGGATATTATGGCTACACCTTC.